This T cell receptor (beta chain) comes out of a study of T-cell reconstitution after alpha-beta-depleted transplantation in children. The TCRbeta library was prepared with unique molecular identifiers. TCRdb re-called the PCR reads with MiXCR, one entry per CDR3 protein. This sample has roughly 150,000 distinct CDR3 sequences, with approximately 12% found just once. General study results and limits: Several hundred expanded graft clones reportedly gave rise to the alpha-beta T cells present about two months after transplant.

CDR3 length: 18 amino acids. Germline CDR1 is SGHAT and CDR2 is FQNNGV. The ends lost 5 bases at V and 1 base at J; junction bases unmatched: 7. This clonotype appeared many times. Its cognate antigen is unknown. The rearrangement links TRBV11-2 to TRBJ2-3, with 15 bases aligning to TRBD2. Sequences were derived from PBMCs, sampled before TCRalphabeta/CD19-depleted stem cell transplant. This clonotype originated in a boy between 2 and 15 years old with acute myeloid leukemia, due to receive a stem cell transplant. CDR3 amino acids: CASSAGLAGGRGTDTQYF. The CDR3 DNA follows: TGTGCCAGCAGCGCGGGACTAGCGGGGGGCCGCGGCACAGATACGCAGTATTTT.